Listed below are T cell receptor beta chains from one sample, sequenced in a study of chemoradiotherapy in HPV16-positive cancers. This table comes from immunoSEQ multiplex PCR, and its TCRdb copy is limited to in-frame clones, with some not included. The repertoire includes nearly 9,000 clones, 85% of them detected once, and approximately 3.3% sits in the top ten. Sequences were derived from tumor tissue, sampled from a patient who underwent chemoradiotherapy. The receptors come from a human donor with HPV-associated anogenital cancer. CDR3s include the opening cysteine and the closing phenylalanine or tryptophan. D genes are given only for firm matches. The size field is filled for only some rows; it gives once, few, many or a size class.

>TRBV18|.|TRBJ2-1|TRBD2
CASSPGLAGGGDEQFF
TGTGCCAGCTCCCCGGGACTAGCGGGAGGAGGGGATGAGCAGTTCTTC
>TRBV19|few|TRBJ1-5|.
CASRLKGTRYQPQHF
TGTGCCAGTAGACTAAAAGGGACACGTTATCAGCCCCAGCATTTT
>TRBV21-1|.|TRBJ2-1|.
CASSKYLAGDRHEQFF
TGTGCCAGCAGCAAATACCTAGCGGGAGATCGGCATGAGCAGTTCTTC
>TRBV18|.|TRBJ2-7|.
CASSPSEGLTYEQYF
TGTGCCAGCTCACCATCGGAGGGGCTCACCTACGAGCAGTACTTC
>TRBV4-2|.|TRBJ2-1|TRBD2
CASSHFGTSGPDEQFF
TGTGCCAGCAGCCATTTCGGGACTAGCGGCCCAGATGAGCAGTTCTTC
>TRBV6-1|.|TRBJ2-3|.
CASSEYGTVDTQYF
TGTGCCAGCAGTGAATACGGGACCGTAGATACGCAGTATTTT
>TRBV7-6|few|TRBJ2-3|.
CASSLDVVDGGTDTQYF
TGTGCCAGCAGCTTAGATGTTGTGGACGGCGGCACAGATACGCAGTATTTT
>TRBV7-9|.|TRBJ2-2|.
CASSLGGAGELFF
TGTGCCAGCAGCTTAGGAGGCGCGGGGGAGCTGTTTTTT
>TRBV6-6|once|TRBJ2-3|TRBD2
CASSYSIRGGTDTQYF
TGTGCCAGCAGTTACTCGATTCGCGGGGGAACAGATACGCAGTATTTT
>TRBV5-6|once|TRBJ2-1|TRBD2
CASSPGTSGYNEQFF
TGTGCCAGCAGCCCCGGGACTAGCGGATACAATGAGCAGTTCTTC
>TRBV19|.|TRBJ2-3|.
CASLGDTQYF
TGTGCCAGTCTAGGAGATACGCAGTATTTT
>TRBV9|large|TRBJ1-3|.
CASSVGARNTIYF
TGTGCCAGCAGCGTGGGGGCTAGAAACACCATATATTTT
>TRBV9|.|TRBJ1-1|.
CASSPYRDRTEAFF
TGTGCCAGCAGCCCGTACAGGGATAGGACTGAAGCTTTCTTT
>TRBV2|.|TRBJ1-1|.
CASTRGFNTEAFF
TGTGCCAGCACGCGGGGTTTTAACACTGAAGCTTTCTTT
>TRBV6-5|.|TRBJ1-1|.
CASRRPSTEAFF
TGTGCCAGCAGGCGCCCGTCCACTGAAGCTTTCTTT
>TRBV6-1|.|TRBJ1-6|TRBD1
CASSAGTGWNSPLHF
TGTGCCAGCAGCGCCGGGACAGGATGGAATTCACCCCTCCACTTT
>TRBV27|.|TRBJ2-1|TRBD2
CASRIGTSGGNNEQFF
TGTGCCAGCAGAATCGGGACTAGCGGGGGCAACAATGAGCAGTTCTTC
>TRBV18|.|TRBJ2-3|TRBD1
CASSPRQGASTDTQYF
TGTGCCAGCTCACCGAGACAGGGTGCTAGCACAGATACGCAGTATTTT
>TRBV5-1|.|TRBJ1-6|.
CASSLVGSNSPLHF
TGCGCCAGCAGCTTGGTCGGCTCAAATTCACCCCTCCACTTT
>TRBV19|.|TRBJ1-1|.
CASSIGRINTEAFF
TGTGCCAGTAGTATAGGTCGGATCAACACTGAAGCTTTCTTT
>TRBV6-6|.|TRBJ1-5|TRBD1
CASGQGASQPQHF
TGTGCCAGCGGGCAGGGGGCTAGTCAGCCCCAGCATTTT
>TRBV5-6|.|TRBJ2-1|.
CASSLPGAIEGNEQFF
TGTGCCAGCAGCCTCCCCGGGGCAATCGAAGGGAATGAGCAGTTCTTC
>TRBV20-1|few|TRBJ1-3|.
CSAIRGNTIYF
TGCAGTGCTATCCGGGGAAACACCATATATTTT
>TRBV6-6|once|TRBJ2-5|.
CASSYGTGPLQETQYF
TGTGCCAGCAGTTACGGCACAGGGCCCCTTCAAGAGACCCAGTACTTC
>TRBV30|.|TRBJ1-2|.
CAWTGVVGYTF
TGTGCCTGGACGGGGGTTGTTGGCTACACCTTC
>TRBV28|.|TRBJ2-7|.
CASKVPGGRGEQYF
TGTGCCAGCAAGGTCCCCGGGGGCCGGGGGGAGCAGTACTTC
>TRBV5-4|.|TRBJ2-7|TRBD2
CASSPGTSGRSASYEQYF
TGTGCCAGCAGCCCCGGGACTAGCGGGAGGTCTGCCTCCTACGAGCAGTACTTC
>TRBV12-5|once|TRBJ1-5|.
CASGSGLSNQPQHF
TGTGCTAGTGGCTCAGGGCTGAGTAATCAGCCCCAGCATTTT
>TRBV6-1|.|TRBJ2-3|TRBD2
CASRKMTSGADTQYF
TGTGCCAGCAGGAAGATGACTAGCGGGGCAGATACGCAGTATTTT
>TRBV4-1|.|TRBJ1-4|TRBD1
CASRKGARINEKLFF
TGCGCCAGCCGTAAGGGGGCGCGAATTAATGAAAAACTGTTTTTT
>TRBV19|.|TRBJ1-5|.
CASSMARLWQPQHF
TGTGCCAGTAGTATGGCCAGGCTCTGGCAGCCCCAGCATTTT
>TRBV7-3|.|TRBJ1-3|.
CASSLGVGNTIYF
TGTGCCAGCAGCTTAGGGGTCGGAAACACCATATATTTT
>TRBV28|.|TRBJ2-5|.
CASGEHETQYF
TGTGCCAGCGGGGAACACGAGACCCAGTACTTC
>TRBV9|few|TRBJ1-1|.
CASSVDLGNTEAFF
TGTGCCAGCAGCGTAGATCTGGGTAACACTGAAGCTTTCTTT
>TRBV19|.|TRBJ2-7|.
CASSIGTNYEQYF
TGTGCCAGTAGTATAGGGACAAACTACGAGCAGTACTTC
>TRBV19|.|TRBJ1-2|.
CASSAGWSGYTF
TGTGCCAGTAGTGCAGGGTGGAGTGGCTACACCTTC
>TRBV28|.|TRBJ1-1|.
CASKKGLNTEAFF
TGTGCCAGCAAGAAAGGGCTGAACACTGAAGCTTTCTTT
>TRBV19|.|TRBJ1-5|.
CASRTGYSNQPQHF
TGTGCCAGTAGGACAGGCTATAGCAATCAGCCCCAGCATTTT
>TRBV15|once|TRBJ2-1|TRBD2
CATSRGLAGADNEQFF
TGTGCCACCAGCAGAGGCTTAGCGGGGGCCGACAATGAGCAGTTCTTC
>TRBV7-9|few|TRBJ2-7|TRBD1
CASSSRQGDTYEQYF
TGTGCCAGCAGCTCACGACAGGGGGATACCTACGAGCAGTACTTC
>TRBV28|.|TRBJ2-3|TRBD1
CASSQRGTGRTDTQYF
TGTGCCAGCAGCCAAAGAGGGACAGGACGCACAGATACGCAGTATTTT
>TRBV11-2|.|TRBJ2-7|.
CASSLWGGFYEQYF
TGTGCCAGCAGCCTGTGGGGTGGGTTCTACGAGCAGTACTTC
>TRBV7-9|.|TRBJ2-3|TRBD2
CASSLQRDFPDTQYF
TGTGCCAGCAGCTTACAGCGGGACTTCCCAGATACGCAGTATTTT
>TRBV5-5|.|TRBJ2-6|.
CASSVSENAGANVLTF
TGTGCCAGCAGCGTCAGTGAGAATGCTGGGGCCAACGTCCTGACTTTC
>TRBV29-1|.|TRBJ2-1|TRBD2
CSAPLAGGNNEQFF
TGCAGCGCCCCACTAGCGGGAGGGAACAATGAGCAGTTCTTC
>TRBV27|.|TRBJ1-4|TRBD1
CASSLLGQGNEKLFF
TGTGCCAGCAGTTTATTGGGACAGGGTAATGAAAAACTGTTTTTT
>TRBV7-2|.|TRBJ2-5|.
CASSLSVQETQYF
TGTGCCAGCAGCCTTAGCGTCCAAGAGACCCAGTACTTC
>TRBV6-6|.|TRBJ1-2|.
CASSYSASYGYTF
TGTGCCAGCAGTTACTCGGCAAGTTATGGCTACACCTTC
>TRBV19|once|TRBJ1-1|TRBD1
CASSSGGQTEAFF
TGTGCCAGTAGTTCAGGGGGGCAGACTGAAGCTTTCTTT
>TRBV19|.|TRBJ1-1|.
CASRDKAMNTEAFF
TGTGCCAGCCGGGACAAAGCGATGAACACTGAAGCTTTCTTT
>TRBV11-2|.|TRBJ1-1|.
CASSLGTPVGTEAFF
TGTGCCAGCAGCTTAGGGACCCCCGTGGGCACTGAAGCTTTCTTT
>TRBV21-1|.|TRBJ2-4|.
CASSKSPVDIQYF
TGTGCCAGCAGCAAATCCCCGGTAGACATTCAGTACTTC